Below are 19 T cell receptor beta chains sequenced from a single sample in a study of T cells in localized non-small cell lung cancer. Sequencing used immunoSEQ multiplex PCR; TCRdb keeps in-frame clones, though not all of them. This table holds about 43,000 clones, over 75% found once. The specimen comprised PBMCs, sampled before any cancer treatment. The receptors were gathered from a woman aged 40-69 years with stage II lung adenocarcinoma.

This clone was seen a single time. The rearrangement joins TRBV27 to TRBJ1-1; possibly TRBD1 for D (5 bases). CDR3 length equals 13 residues. V lost 7 bases and J lost 7, with 16 bases in between. Germline V lookup: CDR1 MNHEY, CDR2 SMNVEV (reference sequence). The CDR3 is CASTGLRAGEAFF. The CDR3 nucleotides read TGTGCCAGCACAGGGTTACGAGCGGGTGAAGCTTTCTTT.

DNA of the CDR3: TGTGCCAGCAGTAGACTAGCGGGAGGGAGTGTTAGCTCCTACGAGCAGTACTTC. It specifies CASSRLAGGSVSSYEQYF. The J gene is TRBJ2-7, the V gene TRBV28, with 14 bases that match TRBD2. This CDR3 contains 18 residues. Trimming removed 5 bases from V and 0 bases from J; junction bases left unmatched: 9. The germline V gene encodes CDR1 MDHEN and CDR2 SYDVKM.

V and J are TRBV6-6 and TRBJ2-7; D call uncertain. V was pared by 6 bases and J by 6 bases, with 12 bases between. CDR1 is MNHNY and CDR2 is SVGAGI in the germline V gene (reference sequence). This CDR3 is 12 amino acids long. In nucleotides, the CDR3 is TGTGCCAGCAGCCTGGCGCGAGGCGAGCAGTACTTC. Amino acid sequence: CASSLARGEQYF.

This chain connects TRBV6-5 to TRBJ1-2; D gene uncertain. The V gene lost 2 bases and the J gene lost 6 bases, with 10 bases spanning the gap. Looked up from germline, CDR1 is MNHEY and CDR2 is SVGAGI. This CDR3 is built from 13 residues. The CDR3 DNA is TGTGCCAGCAGTTACGGCAGGCAAGATGGCTACACCTTC. Residues: CASSYGRQDGYTF.

CDR3 in amino acids: CASSLGWGDTRGAFF. The CDR3 DNA is TGTGCCAGCAGCTTGGGTTGGGGGGACACACGTGGAGCTTTCTTT. The rearrangement joins TRBV5-5 to TRBJ1-1, with TRBD1 as a possible D gene (6 bases). The CDR3 runs 15 residues. Trimming pared 0 bases from V and 10 bases from J, leaving 19 bases between. The germline V gene has CDR1 SGHKS and CDR2 YYEKEE (reference sequence).

CDR3 nucleotides: TGTGCCAGCTTTACGAGGTCCGAAGCTTTCTTT. Its protein product is CASFTRSEAFF. This chain uses TRBV6-5 with TRBJ1-1, with D unresolved. The V end was cut by 8 bases, the J end by 8 bases, with 12 bases between. The CDR3 consists of 11 residues. The germline CDR1 and CDR2 sequences are MNHEY and SVGAGI.

V usage is TRBV19 and J usage is TRBJ2-3; 7 nucleotides line up with TRBD1. V dropped 5 bases and J dropped 4; count of bases not matched to a gene: 9. The CDR3 contains 15 residues. Germline V CDR1 and CDR2: LNHDA, SQIVND (reference sequence). The CDR3 sequence: CASSQTGERADTQYF. CDR3 DNA sequence: TGTGCCAGTAGTCAAACAGGGGAGAGGGCAGATACGCAGTATTTT.

The chain links TRBV5-1 to TRBJ1-2, with D tentatively TRBD1 (5 bases). Germline assignment: CDR1 SGHRS and CDR2 YFSETQ. Trimming took off 0 bases at V and 5 bases at J, with 14 bases between the two ends. The CDR3 has 15 amino acids. CDR3 coding DNA: TGCGCCAGCAGCTTGGCCATCGGGGCCCGATATGGCTACACCTTC. Protein: CASSLAIGARYGYTF.

This clone ranks as medium-sized. The CDR3 DNA sequence: TGTGCCAGCAGTCCGGATCAGCCCCAGCATTTT. This translates into CASSPDQPQHF. The rearrangement uses TRBV28 and TRBJ1-5; no clear D. V was clipped by 5 bases and J by 5 bases, with 4 bases between them. Germline CDR1 is MDHEN and CDR2 is SYDVKM. CDR3 length: 11 amino acids.

The chain joins TRBV5-1 to TRBJ2-3; TRBD2 is a possible D gene (7 bases). CDR1 is SGHRS and CDR2 is YFSETQ in the germline V gene. V lost 7 bases, J lost 0 bases, and 12 bases lay in between. This CDR3 has 14 residues. Written as DNA, the CDR3 is TGCGCCAGCTCTGCGGGGGCCAGCACAGATACGCAGTATTTT. Residues: CASSAGASTDTQYF.

The J gene is TRBJ1-5, the V gene TRBV6-1; D is undetermined. The CDR3 extends over 16 amino acids. The germline V and J ends were trimmed by 1 base and 0 bases, with 10 bases remaining between them. From germline, CDR1 is MNHNS and CDR2 SASEGT. CDR3 amino acids: CASSEELGDSNQPQHF. In DNA, the CDR3 is TGTGCCAGCAGTGAAGAACTTGGTGATAGCAATCAGCCCCAGCATTTT.

This clone came up a few times. The chain has TRBV7-2 and TRBJ2-7; 8 bases fit TRBD2. V shed 5 bases, J shed 1 base, and the junction held 7 bases outside the gene matches. The CDR3 spans 15 residues. Germline loops: CDR1 SGHTA, CDR2 FQGNSA. CDR3 sequence (DNA): TGTGCCAGCAGCCAGGGGCGGGGGGAATCCTACGAGCAGTACTTC. It is translated as CASSQGRGESYEQYF.

The gene calls are TRBV27 and TRBJ2-7; unclear D gene. Trimming stripped 6 bases from V and 0 bases from J, with 12 bases between. This CDR3 is built from 14 residues. The germline V gene encodes CDR1 MNHEY and CDR2 SMNVEV (reference sequence). The DNA for the CDR3 is TGTGCCAGCAGACGAAGTTGGAACTCCTACGAGCAGTACTTC. This encodes CASRRSWNSYEQYF.

The chain couples TRBV7-3 to TRBJ2-1, with 8 bases that match TRBD1. The V gene end was trimmed by 1 base and the J gene end by 9 bases; junction bases not matched to a gene: 8. The germline CDR1 and CDR2 sequences are SGHTA and FQGTGA. The CDR3 is 15 residues long. In nucleotides, the CDR3 is TGTGCCAGCAGCTTAATCAAGGTACAGGGGGTTGAGCAGTTCTTC. It specifies CASSLIKVQGVEQFF. The variable domain in full, with the rest retrieved from reference TRBV7-3 and TRBJ2-1, is GAGVSQTPSNKVTEKGKYVELRCDPISGHTALYWYRQSLGQGPEFLIYFQGTGAADDSGLPNDRFFAVRPEGSVSTLKIQRTERGDSAVYLCASSLIKVQGVEQFFGPGTRLTVL.

This clone has a single count. The chain joins TRBV6-6 to TRBJ1-4; the D gene is possibly TRBD1 (5 bases). Germline V gives CDR1 MNHNY, CDR2 SVGAGI (reference sequence). V was pared by 6 bases and J by 7 bases, with 12 bases between. The CDR3 has 13 residues. The CDR3 is CASSEQGGEKLFF. As DNA, the CDR3 is TGTGCCAGCAGCGAGCAGGGCGGTGAAAAACTGTTTTTT.

Here the CDR3 reads CASGLSLGRGTDTQYF. The CDR3 nucleotides read TGTGCTAGTGGTTTGTCGCTGGGCAGGGGCACAGATACGCAGTATTTT. V gene TRBV12-5 combines with J gene TRBJ2-3, with D tentatively TRBD1 (5 bases). Per germline, CDR1 LGHNT and CDR2 FRNRAP. Deletions cut 2 bases from V and 1 base from J, with 13 bases between. The CDR3 has 16 amino acids.

The chain recombines TRBV7-8 with TRBJ2-7, with unresolved D. Trimming removed 3 bases at V and 2 bases at J, with 11 bases between. Looked up from germline, CDR1 is SGHVS and CDR2 is FQNEAQ. The CDR3 runs to 14 residues. Here the CDR3 reads CASSLFTETYEQYF. CDR3 coding DNA: TGTGCCAGCAGCTTGTTCACTGAAACCTACGAGCAGTACTTC.

The V gene is TRBV28, the J gene TRBJ1-5; D call uncertain. CDR1 is MDHEN, CDR2 SYDVKM, per germline. The CDR3 has 11 residues. The V end was cut by 7 bases, the J end by 2 bases, with 3 bases between. The CDR3 loop is CASNGNQPQHF. For the CDR3, the DNA is TGTGCCAGCAACGGCAATCAGCCCCAGCATTTT.

This chain connects TRBV6-6 to TRBJ2-7; unclear D gene. The germline gives CDR1 MNHNY, CDR2 SVGAGI (reference sequence). CDR3 length: 13 amino acids. Deletions cut 5 bases from V and 2 bases from J, with 10 bases between. This CDR3 reads CASSLASAYEQYF. CDR3 bases: TGTGCCAGCAGTCTGGCCAGTGCCTACGAGCAGTACTTC.